A single sample is the source of the 31 T cell receptor beta chains below, sequenced in a study of CXCR3-negative and CXCR3-positive naive CD8 T cells. General study points: The study found more hydrophobic TRB CDR3s in CXCR3-positive naive cells than in CXCR3-negative naive cells.

The authors made the TRB cDNA libraries by 5' RACE using UMI labels. One entry per CDR3 protein, without DNA, is what TCRdb gives after re-calling the 5' RACE reads. Its listing shows 150,000 to 170,000 distinct CDR3 sequences. Antigens of these TCRs are unknown. The material sequenced was naive CXCR3+ CD8+ T cells from blood. Regarding subset: CD45RO-CCR7+CD27+CD95- naive CD8+ T cells expressing CXCR3 (TNR3+). The origin of the receptors is a human donor in good health. Some clones in this sample may be carry-over from other donors' samples.

This sequence joins TRBV5-6 and TRBJ1-1. Germline CDR1 and CDR2: SGHDT and YYEEEE. CDR3 length: 13 residues. CDR3 region: CASSVLEEPEAFF.

The chain joins TRBV11-2 to TRBJ2-2; no DNA is available, so the TRBD1 call from TCRdb remains unchecked. CDR1 is SGHAT and CDR2 is FQNNGV in the germline V gene. This CDR3 region has 17 residues. CDR3 residues: CASSSPDRTPLTGELFF.

V usage is TRBV5-1 and J usage is TRBJ1-2; TCRdb calls TRBD1, which cannot be checked without DNA. This CDR3 spans 13 amino acids. Germline loops: CDR1 SGHRS, CDR2 YFSETQ. The CDR3 sequence is CASSPGGIDGYTF.

J is TRBJ2-1 and V is TRBV24-1; TCRdb's D call, TRBD1, is unchecked because there is no DNA. Germline V gene sequence: CDR1 KGHDR, CDR2 SFDVKD. There are 15 residues in the CDR3. The CDR3 here is CVTSDWAGPYNEQFF.

V usage is TRBV7-4 and J usage is TRBJ2-1; TCRdb gives TRBD2 as the D gene, but with no DNA this cannot be confirmed. The CDR3 runs 14 residues. In germline, CDR1 is SGHVT, CDR2 SQSDAQ. The CDR3 is CASSLSPRGNEQFF.

V usage is TRBV5-1 and J usage is TRBJ1-1. Germline V gene lookup returns CDR1 SGHRS and CDR2 YFSETQ. The CDR3 length is 12 residues. CDR3 loop: CASSLESTEAFF.

The CDR3 sequence: CANSPPRQDIRANYGYTF. The gene calls are TRBV18 and TRBJ1-2; TCRdb outputs TRBD1, but without DNA this stays unchecked. Germline V gene data show CDR1 as KGHSH and CDR2 as LQKENI. There are 18 residues in the CDR3.

CDR3 protein: CASSSIIGSYEQYF. The V call is TRBV12-3 or TRBV12-4, the J call TRBJ2-7. The CDR3 has 14 amino acids.

The chain couples TRBV24-1 to TRBJ2-1; TCRdb's D call of TRBD2 is untestable without DNA. The CDR3 has 13 amino acids. Germline V gives CDR1 KGHDR, CDR2 SFDVKD. The CDR3 here is CATSVSGAAEQFF.

The chain employs TRBV15 and TRBJ2-1; checking the TCRdb D call of TRBD1 is not possible without DNA. This CDR3 contains 14 residues. CDR1 is LNHNV and CDR2 is YYDKDF in the germline V gene (reference sequence). The CDR3 reads CATSQGAVYNEQFF.

This chain connects TRBV19 to TRBJ2-5. The CDR3 is 12 amino acids. Per germline, CDR1 LNHDA and CDR2 SQIVND (reference sequence). CDR3 region: CASSMGQETQYF.

The rearrangement uses TRBV15 and TRBJ1-5. CDR3 length: 12 amino acids. The V gene's germline CDR1 is LNHNV and CDR2 YYDKDF (reference sequence). The CDR3: CATSTLNQPQHF.

The chain has TRBV19 and TRBJ1-2; TCRdb reports TRBD1, a call that lacks DNA to check it against. CDR1 is LNHDA and CDR2 is SQIVND in the germline V gene (reference sequence). The CDR3 covers 15 residues. This CDR3 is CASRPGQGTNYGYTF.

The CDR3 here is CASRVTSGDAEQFF. V and J are TRBV2 and TRBJ2-1; TCRdb outputs TRBD2, but without DNA this stays unchecked. The CDR3 sequence is 14 residues long. Germline V gene sequence: CDR1 SNHLY, CDR2 FYNNEI.

The genes are TRBV28 and TRBJ2-7; TCRdb names TRBD1, which stays unverified in the absence of DNA. The CDR3 has 14 amino acids. CDR1 MDHEN and CDR2 SYDVKM come from the germline V gene. The CDR3: CASSSGQGGYEQYF.

The V call is TRBV4-3, the J call TRBJ1-4. Germline-derived CDR1 and CDR2 are LGHNA and YSLEER. The CDR3 has 17 amino acids. The CDR3 is CASSQELARAANEKLFF.

The rearrangement uses TRBV7-3 and TRBJ1-1; the TCRdb call, TRBD1, lacks DNA for checking. The V gene's germline CDR1 is SGHTA and CDR2 FQGTGA. The CDR3 extends over 11 amino acids. The chain's CDR3 is CASSSGVEAFF.

V and J are TRBV27 and TRBJ2-3. The CDR3 extends over 14 amino acids. Germline V gene lookup returns CDR1 MNHEY and CDR2 SMNVEV (reference sequence). The CDR3 region is CASSLSLSTDTQYF.

This chain joins TRBV6-1 and TRBJ1-6; no DNA is available, so the TRBD1 call from TCRdb remains unchecked. Germline values: CDR1 MNHNS, CDR2 SASEGT. There are 15 residues in the CDR3. The CDR3 loop is CASSELTGDNSPLHF.

V is TRBV9 and J is TRBJ2-2; as DNA is missing, the TRBD2 call by TCRdb cannot be tested. CDR1 SGDLS and CDR2 YYNGEE come from the germline V gene. This CDR3 comprises 19 residues. Here the CDR3 reads CASSPSEAGLAGDTGELFF. Full variable domain (missing parts from reference TRBV9 and TRBJ2-2): DSGVTQTPKHLITATGQRVTLRCSPRSGDLSVYWYQQSLDQGLQFLIQYYNGEERAKGNILERFSAQQFPDLHSELNLSSLELGDSALYFCASSPSEAGLAGDTGELFFGEGSRLTVL.

The chain is built from TRBV4-1 and TRBJ2-5; the TCRdb call, TRBD2, lacks DNA for checking. Germline V lookup: CDR1 MGHRA, CDR2 YSYEKL. CDR3 size: 17 residues. The CDR3 spells CASSPNNAGAGRETQYF.

The chain uses TRBV7-6 and TRBJ2-7; TCRdb reports TRBD1, a call that lacks DNA to check it against. CDR3 length: 14 amino acids. The germline V gene encodes CDR1 SGHVS and CDR2 FNYEAQ. The CDR3 sequence: CASSWGQGYNEQYF.

This chain joins TRBV28 and TRBJ2-7; TCRdb's D gene call, TRBD1, goes unchecked for lack of DNA. Germline lookup yields CDR1 MDHEN and CDR2 SYDVKM. This CDR3 comprises 14 residues. CDR3 residues: CASSGDRGAYEQYF.

The chain uses TRBV7-9 and TRBJ1-1. Germline V lookup: CDR1 SEHNR, CDR2 FQNEAQ (reference sequence). The CDR3 length is 12 residues. The CDR3 loop reads CASANLGPEAFF.

The V call is TRBV7-6, the J call TRBJ2-4; TCRdb's D gene call, TRBD2, goes unchecked for lack of DNA. The germline V gene encodes CDR1 SGHVS and CDR2 FNYEAQ. The CDR3 is 16 residues long. CDR3 sequence reads: CASSPTTPLAKNIQYF. Together with reference TRBV7-6 and TRBJ2-4, the CDR3 gives the full variable domain: GAGVSQSPRYKVTKRGQDVALRCDPISGHVSLYWYRQALGQGPEFLTYFNYEAQQDKSGLPNDRFSAERPEGSISTLTIQRTEQRDSAMYRCASSPTTPLAKNIQYFGAGTRLSVL.

This chain uses TRBV2 with TRBJ2-5; TCRdb's D call, TRBD2, is unchecked because there is no DNA. There are 16 residues in the CDR3. The germline CDR1 and CDR2 sequences are SNHLY and FYNNEI. The CDR3 is CASRFGTSGYQETQYF.

The J gene is TRBJ2-5, the V gene TRBV4-1; TCRdb's D call of TRBD1 is untestable without DNA. Germline-derived CDR1 and CDR2 are MGHRA and YSYEKL. The CDR3 is made up of 16 amino acids. The CDR3 region is CASSQGTRGLGETQYF.

This rearrangement joins TRBV7-9 to TRBJ1-1; TCRdb indicates TRBD1, and absent DNA this call remains unverified. The CDR3 contains 13 residues. Germline assignment: CDR1 SEHNR and CDR2 FQNEAQ (reference sequence). The CDR3 sequence: CASRPVLGPEAFF.

The chain carries TRBV7-9 and TRBJ2-7; as DNA is missing, the TRBD1 call by TCRdb cannot be tested. The CDR3 runs 15 residues. Germline CDR1 is SEHNR and CDR2 is FQNEAQ (reference sequence). This CDR3 reads CASSFNLGDSYEQYF.

The J gene is TRBJ2-1, the V gene TRBV29-1; TCRdb returns TRBD2, unconfirmable since there is no DNA. CDR3 length: 13 residues. The V gene's germline CDR1 is SQVTM and CDR2 ANQGSEA. The CDR3 spells CSVEAGGYNEQFF.

The chain links TRBV7-9 to TRBJ2-7; TCRdb reports TRBD1, a call that lacks DNA to check it against. The CDR3 loop spans 14 amino acids. In germline, CDR1 is SEHNR, CDR2 FQNEAQ (reference sequence). The CDR3 sequence: CASSLPGQIYEQYF.